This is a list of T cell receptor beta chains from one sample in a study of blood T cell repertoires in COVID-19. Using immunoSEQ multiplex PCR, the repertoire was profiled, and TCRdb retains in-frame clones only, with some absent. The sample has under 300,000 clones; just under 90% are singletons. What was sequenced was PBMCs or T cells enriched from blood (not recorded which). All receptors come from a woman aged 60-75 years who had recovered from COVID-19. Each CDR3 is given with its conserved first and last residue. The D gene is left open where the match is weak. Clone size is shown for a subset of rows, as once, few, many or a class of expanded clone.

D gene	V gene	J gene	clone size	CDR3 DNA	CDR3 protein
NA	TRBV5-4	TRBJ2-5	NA	TGTGCCAGCAGCCCCGACGGCGGGAATCGCCAAGAGACCCAGTACTTC	CASSPDGGNRQETQYF
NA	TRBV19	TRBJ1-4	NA	TGTGCCACCCGACGGGGAACACTAAATGAAAAACTGTTTTTT	CATRRGTLNEKLFF
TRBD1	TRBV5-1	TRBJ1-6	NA	TGCGCCAGCAGCTTCGGGCTGGACAGGTTTAATTCACCCCTCCACTTT	CASSFGLDRFNSPLHF
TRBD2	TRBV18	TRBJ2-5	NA	TGTGCCAGCTCACCAAAGCGGGGGGACCAAGAGACCCAGTACTTC	CASSPKRGDQETQYF
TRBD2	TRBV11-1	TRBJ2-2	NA	TGTGCCAGCAGCCTGACTAGCGGGGTTAACACCGGGGAGCTGTTTTTT	CASSLTSGVNTGELFF
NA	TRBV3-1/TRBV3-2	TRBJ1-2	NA	TGTGCCAGCAGCACCCGGACCAGGGGAGGGTATGGCTACACCTTC	CASSTRTRGGYGYTF
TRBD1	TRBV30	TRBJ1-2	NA	TGTGCCTGGAGTCGTAGACAGGGAGGTGGCTACACCTTC	CAWSRRQGGGYTF
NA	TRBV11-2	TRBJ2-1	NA	TGTGCCAGCAGTTCACGTTTGGGAGAATTCTCCTACAATGAGCAGTTCTTC	CASSSRLGEFSYNEQFF
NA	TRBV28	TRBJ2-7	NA	TGTGCCAGCACTAATGGAGGGCAGTACGAGCAGTACTTC	CASTNGGQYEQYF
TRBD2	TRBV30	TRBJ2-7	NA	TGTGCCTGGAGTAGGAATAGCGGGGCCTACGAGCAGTACTTC	CAWSRNSGAYEQYF
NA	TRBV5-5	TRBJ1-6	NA	TGTGCCAGCAGCTTGGATACAGGGTATGGTTCACCCCTCCACTTT	CASSLDTGYGSPLHF
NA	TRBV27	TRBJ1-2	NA	TGTGCCAGCACTCACCTCACAGGGTCCTATGGCTACACCTTC	CASTHLTGSYGYTF
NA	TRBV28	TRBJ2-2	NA	TGTGCCAGCGGGTTAGTAGCGGTCCGGGCCGGGGAGCTGTTTTTT	CASGLVAVRAGELFF
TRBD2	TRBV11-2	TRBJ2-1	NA	TGTGCCAGCAAAGGACTAGCGGGAGTCTATGAGCAGTTCTTC	CASKGLAGVYEQFF
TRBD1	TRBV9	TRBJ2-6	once	TGTGCCAGCAGCCCACTCCCTCCGGGACAGGCCGACTCTGGGGCCAACGTCCTGACTTTC	CASSPLPPGQADSGANVLTF
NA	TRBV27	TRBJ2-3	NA	TGTGCCAGCACCCCAGTTTCGGGTGGATATTATACGCAGTATTTT	CASTPVSGGYYTQYF
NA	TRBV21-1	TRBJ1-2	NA	TGTGCCAGCAGCAAAAACAGGGGGGATGGCTACACCTTC	CASSKNRGDGYTF
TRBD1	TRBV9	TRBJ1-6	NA	TGTGCCAGCAGCGCGGGACAGGGTACCTATAATTCACCCCTCCACTTT	CASSAGQGTYNSPLHF
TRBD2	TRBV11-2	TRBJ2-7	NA	TGTGCCAGCAGCCCTCTATACGGCGGGAGGTCCTCCTACGAGCAGTACTTC	CASSPLYGGRSSYEQYF
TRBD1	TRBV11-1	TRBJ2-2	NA	TGTGCCATCGCCGGGACACAGGGGTCCGGGGAGCTGTTTTTT	CAIAGTQGSGELFF
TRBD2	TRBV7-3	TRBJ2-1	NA	TGTGCCAGCAGCTACGGGACTAGCGGTAACAATGAGCAGTTCTTC	CASSYGTSGNNEQFF
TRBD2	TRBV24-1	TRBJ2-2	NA	TGTGCCACCAGTGATTTCACCCCGGGACTAGGGAACACCGGGGAGCTGTTTTTT	CATSDFTPGLGNTGELFF
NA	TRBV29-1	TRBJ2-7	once	TGCAGCGTTGCCTTTAGGGGCTTCGGTAGCGAGCAGTACTTC	CSVAFRGFGSEQYF
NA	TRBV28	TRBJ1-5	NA	TGTGCCAGCATGGGGGCAGATCAGCCCCAGCATTTT	CASMGADQPQHF
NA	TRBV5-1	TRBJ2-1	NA	TGCGCCAGCAGCTTGGTGGACAGTAATGAGCAGTTCTTC	CASSLVDSNEQFF
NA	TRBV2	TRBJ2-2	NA	TGTGCCAGCAGTACTTACGGGGGTGGGAACAGCGGGGAGCTGTTTTTT	CASSTYGGGNSGELFF
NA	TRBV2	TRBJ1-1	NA	TGTGCCAGCACTGACAAGGGGCGGAACACTGAAGCTTTCTTT	CASTDKGRNTEAFF
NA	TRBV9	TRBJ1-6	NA	TGTGCCAGCAGCGTGGGCGGGGGGCGAAATTCACCCCTCCACTTT	CASSVGGGRNSPLHF
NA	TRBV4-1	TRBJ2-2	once	TGCGCCAGCAGCCAAGGGGTCGGGACGAACACCGGGGAGCTGTTTTTT	CASSQGVGTNTGELFF
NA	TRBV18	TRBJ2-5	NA	TGTGCCAGCTCACAAATAATGAGTCAAGAGACCCAGTACTTC	CASSQIMSQETQYF
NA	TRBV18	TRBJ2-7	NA	TGTGCCAGCTCACCTAGGCGGGACTCCTACGAGCAGTACTTC	CASSPRRDSYEQYF
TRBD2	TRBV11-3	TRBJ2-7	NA	TGTGCCAGCAGCATAAGACCGGGACTAGCGGGAGTGGAGCAGTACTTC	CASSIRPGLAGVEQYF
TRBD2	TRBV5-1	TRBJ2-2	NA	TGCGCCAGCAGTTCCGCGGGGGGGCTGAACGGGGAGCTGTTTTTT	CASSSAGGLNGELFF
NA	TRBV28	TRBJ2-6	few	TGTGCCAGCCGAGACGCCTCGAGGGGGGCCAACGTCCTGACTTTC	CASRDASRGANVLTF
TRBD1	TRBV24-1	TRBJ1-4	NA	TGTGCCACCGTCCTCGCGGGACAGTCAGAAGAAAAACTGTTTTTT	CATVLAGQSEEKLFF
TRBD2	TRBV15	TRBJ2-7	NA	TGTGCCACCAGAGCTAGCGGGAGGTACGAGCAGTACTTC	CATRASGRYEQYF
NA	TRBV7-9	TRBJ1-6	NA	TGTGCCAGCACCCCGGCCTATAATTCACCCCTCCACTTT	CASTPAYNSPLHF
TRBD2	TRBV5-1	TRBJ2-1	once	TGCGCCAGCAGCTTGGGCCTAGCGGGTCTTAATGAGCAGTTCTTC	CASSLGLAGLNEQFF
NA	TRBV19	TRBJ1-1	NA	TGTGCCAGTAGCTCCTACCAGGGAACTGAAGCTTTCTTT	CASSSYQGTEAFF
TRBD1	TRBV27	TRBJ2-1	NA	TGTGCCAGCAGATACCGACAGGGGGAACCCTACAATGAGCAGTTCTTC	CASRYRQGEPYNEQFF
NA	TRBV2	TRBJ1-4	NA	TGTGCCAGCAGTGAAGCGGTCAGGCAGAATGAAAAACTGTTTTTT	CASSEAVRQNEKLFF
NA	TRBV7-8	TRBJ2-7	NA	TGTGCCAGCAGCTTTTTCGACGAGCAGTACTTC	CASSFFDEQYF
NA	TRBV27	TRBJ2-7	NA	TGTGCCAGCAGTTTAACTCCTGGCTACGAGCAGTACTTC	CASSLTPGYEQYF
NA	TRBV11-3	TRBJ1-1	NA	TGTGCCAGCAGTCCGGGGATGAACACTGAAGCTTTCTTT	CASSPGMNTEAFF
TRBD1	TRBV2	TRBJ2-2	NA	TGTGCCAGCAGTGGAAACAGGGGTGCCGGGGAGCTGTTTTTT	CASSGNRGAGELFF